The rows below give T cell receptor beta chains drawn from one sample of a study of spatial heterogeneity in lung cancer. TCRdb re-derived calls from the 5' RACE reads in MiXCR, one entry per CDR3 protein. The table has about 50,000 distinct CDR3 sequences, 7.6% seen once. The specimen was PBMCs, collected at surgery. Every receptor here comes from a female donor with early-stage non-small cell lung cancer. The CDR3 runs from the conserved cysteine through the conserved F or W. Each record gives: clone size, D gene, V gene, J gene, CDR3 DNA, CDR3 protein. D genes are given only for firm matches. Only part of the rows carry a size: once, few, many, or a class if the clone is expanded.

once	-	TRBV7-2	TRBJ1-1	TGTGCCAGCAGCTTAGGGTGGTTGGAGACTGAAGCTTTCTTT	CASSLGWLETEAFF
few	TRBD2	TRBV18	TRBJ2-1	TGTGCCAGCTCACCATCTGCTAGCGGGGGATTCAATGAGCAGTTCTTC	CASSPSASGGFNEQFF
few	-	TRBV6-1	TRBJ2-7	TGTGCCAGCAGTGAACCAGGGAAACACGAGCAGTACTTC	CASSEPGKHEQYF
-	-	TRBV7-2	TRBJ1-3	TGTGCCAGCAGCCAACCGGGGCTCCTTTACTCTGGAAACACCATATATTTT	CASSQPGLLYSGNTIYF
-	-	TRBV28	TRBJ2-2	TGTGCCAGCCACACAGGGATTTTCGCCGGGGAGCTGTTTTTT	CASHTGIFAGELFF
-	-	TRBV6-2/TRBV6-3	TRBJ1-5	TGTGCCAGCAGTTACGGGGTTCAGCCCCAGCATTTT	CASSYGVQPQHF
-	-	TRBV28	TRBJ1-1	TGTGCCAGCAGGGGCTTCACTGAAGCTTTCTTT	CASRGFTEAFF
few	-	TRBV9	TRBJ2-2	TGTGCCAGCAGTGTCCGTGGGACCGGGGAGCTGTTTTTT	CASSVRGTGELFF
-	TRBD2	TRBV7-9	TRBJ2-3	TGTGCCAGCAGCGACGGACTAGCGGTAGATACGCAGTATTTT	CASSDGLAVDTQYF
many	TRBD1	TRBV6-5	TRBJ1-3	TGTGCCAGCAGCCAAGACAGGGCTGGAAACACCATATATTTT	CASSQDRAGNTIYF
few	-	TRBV6-2/TRBV6-3	TRBJ2-7	TGTGCCAGCGGGGCAGAATTAACTGTCTACGAGCAGTACTTC	CASGAELTVYEQYF
-	TRBD2	TRBV6-2/TRBV6-3	TRBJ2-2	TGTGCCAGCAGTTCCCCGGGACTAGCGCGGACGAACACCGGGGAGCTGTTTTTT	CASSSPGLARTNTGELFF
-	TRBD1	TRBV12-3/TRBV12-4	TRBJ2-7	TGTGCCAGCAGTTTCACCGGGACAGGGTCTCATAAGCAGTACTTC	CASSFTGTGSHKQYF
few	-	TRBV11-3	TRBJ2-1	TGTGCCAGCAGAGGACAGTCGAATGAGCAGTTCTTC	CASRGQSNEQFF
many	-	TRBV28	TRBJ2-5	TGTGCCAGCAGGCGAAGTCCAGGCCAAGAGACCCAGTACTTC	CASRRSPGQETQYF
-	TRBD2	TRBV7-8	TRBJ2-2	TGTGCCAGCAGCACGCCTGCGGGGGGGCTAGGCACCGGGGAGCTGTTTTTT	CASSTPAGGLGTGELFF
few	-	TRBV2	TRBJ2-2	TGTGCCAGCAGGAGGGACACCACCCAATCCGGGGAGCTGTTTTTT	CASRRDTTQSGELFF
many	-	TRBV23-1	TRBJ2-1	TGCGCCAGCAGTCAATCGTCCCGGGACGTTGATGAGCAGTTCTTC	CASSQSSRDVDEQFF